This is a list of T cell receptor beta chains from one sample in a study of HIV-infected patients and healthy controls. MiXCR, applied by TCRdb to the 5' RACE reads, yields one record per CDR3 protein. The sample includes under 20,000 distinct CDR3 sequences, roughly 17% of them seen just once. Sample: CD8+ T cells from blood. These receptors were taken from a human donor in good health. Both conserved end residues are part of each CDR3. D genes are given only for firm matches. Some rows have no size entry. The others give once, few or many, or a class for an expanded clone.

clone size,D gene,J gene,V gene,CDR3 DNA,CDR3 protein
many,-,TRBJ1-1,TRBV10-2,TGCGCCAGCAGTGTGGCTGAGGGGGTTGAAGCTTTCTTT,CASSVAEGVEAFF
many,-,TRBJ2-2,TRBV7-3,TGTGCCAGCACGGACACCGGGGAGCTGTTTTTT,CASTDTGELFF
-,-,TRBJ2-5,TRBV7-6,TGTGCCAGCAGCTTAGGGACAGCTAAGGAGACCCAGTACTTC,CASSLGTAKETQYF
many,-,TRBJ2-1,TRBV20-1,TGCAGTGCTTCCACTAGCAGGACCTACAATGAGCAGTTCTTC,CSASTSRTYNEQFF